This T cell receptor beta chain stems from a study of post-analysis software for immune sequencing data. Study-level results: The study found significantly lower normalized Chao1 diversity in multiple sclerosis patients than in controls. Controls showed lower frequencies than patients for four to six TRBV segments, and TRBV5-6, TRBV5-1 and TRBV20-1 were among these.

The authors incorporated unique molecular identifiers into the TCR beta cDNA libraries. One entry per CDR3 protein, called by TCRdb with MiXCR from the PCR reads. The table has roughly 800,000 distinct CDR3 sequences, roughly 50% seen once; the top ten hold 4% to 5.5%. In its sample, this clonotype was seen a few times. The antigen remains unidentified. This CDR3 region has 14 residues. Per the germline V gene, CDR1 is LGHDT and CDR2 is YNNKEL (reference sequence). The V end lost 3 bases, the J end lost 10 bases, and 15 bases lay between the germline ends. This chain joins TRBV3-1 and TRBJ1-4; D call uncertain. Sequenced material: blood. The clonotype was recovered from a girl between 5 and 17 years old with multiple sclerosis. CDR3 residues: CASSHPDQLGKLFF. The CDR3 nucleotides are TGTGCCAGCAGCCACCCGGACCAGCTCGGAAAACTGTTTTTT.